Reported below is one TCR beta chain. This sample was included in a study of patients and donors after allogeneic stem cell transplantation. One entry per CDR3 protein, called by TCRdb with MiXCR from the RT-PCR reads. The sample shows 190,000 or so distinct CDR3 sequences, around 40% of them seen only once. This CDR3 is built from 15 residues. V lost 1 base, J lost 4 bases, and 12 bases lay in between. The germline gives CDR1 MNHNS, CDR2 SASEGT. The TCR originated in a human donor who was either an allogeneic HSCT recipient or a stem cell or donor lymphocyte infusion donor (not recorded which). It is not recorded whose cells these are; they may come from a transplant donor. Sequenced: blood, either unsorted or a sorted T cell fraction (not recorded which). The V gene is TRBV6-1, the J gene TRBJ2-3, with a weak D call TRBD2 (5 bases). CDR3 in amino acids: CASSEVGGSADTQYF. CDR3 nucleotides: TGTGCCAGCAGTGAAGTCGGCGGGTCAGCAGATACGCAGTATTTT.